The text below deals with one TCR beta chain. Its antigen is unknown. The germline gives CDR1 SGHRS, CDR2 YFSETQ. Trimming took 4 bases from V and 0 from J; bases not matched to a gene: 10. This CDR3 comprises 16 residues. This entry comes from a study of post-analysis software for immune sequencing data. Regarding the study as a whole: TRBV5-6, TRBV5-1 and TRBV20-1 were among five TRBV segments more frequent in patients than controls.

TCR beta cDNA libraries included unique molecular identifiers. TCRdb recomputed calls from the PCR reads with MiXCR, one row per CDR3 protein. This sample yields approximately 630,000 distinct CDR3 sequences, of which 59% are seen a single time; about 11% belongs to the top ten. V gene TRBV5-1 combines with J gene TRBJ2-7; 7 bases are a match to TRBD1. The sequence was obtained from a girl aged 2-10 years with multiple sclerosis. Sequenced: blood. The CDR3 protein is CASSLVRDSDSYEQYF. Here the CDR3 DNA reads TGCGCCAGCAGCCTGGTTCGGGACAGTGACTCCTACGAGCAGTACTTC.